This TCR beta chain was recovered during a study of cytomegalovirus exposure and HLA in healthy donors. Study-level points and caveats: The investigators catalogued 164 TCR beta chains as cytomegalovirus-associated.

Germline lookup yields CDR1 MDHEN and CDR2 SYDVKM. V shed 5 bases and J shed 3 bases, with 16 bases lying between them. The CDR3 sequence is 16 residues long. Regarding this clone: Antigen: not known.

This table comes from immunoSEQ multiplex PCR, and its TCRdb copy is limited to in-frame clones, with some not included. Of roughly 330,000 clones in the sample, about nine tenths are singletons; the top ten hold roughly 1.2%. The chain carries TRBV28 and TRBJ2-2; D call uncertain. The source is a woman under 40 in good health and CMV-seropositive. Sequencing was carried out using PBMCs. In nucleotides, the CDR3 is TGTGCCAGCAGTCCGAGGACCGCCTCCGACACCGGGGAGCTGTTTTTT. Protein sequence: CASSPRTASDTGELFF.